Following are 9 T cell receptor beta chains from one sample sequenced in a study of radiotherapy plus CTLA-4 blockade in lung cancer. Sequenced by immunoSEQ multiplex PCR; TCRdb stores in-frame clones only, minus some. The sample has over 100,000 clones, just under 90% seen once. The material sequenced was peripheral blood, taken from a patient treated with radiotherapy plus ipilimumab. All receptors come from a human donor with non-small cell lung cancer that progressed on radiotherapy plus ipilimumab.

The V gene is TRBV15, the J gene TRBJ2-1; D gene ambiguous. Germline V lookup: CDR1 LNHNV, CDR2 YYDKDF (reference sequence). Trimming removed 3 bases at V and 9 bases at J, with 12 bases between. CDR3 length: 13 residues. The CDR3 DNA follows: TGTGCCACCAGCAGTGACCTAATGGGTGAGCAGTTCTTC. Its protein product is CATSSDLMGEQFF.

The chain links TRBV19 to TRBJ1-2, with D possibly matching TRBD1 (6 bases). The CDR3 contains 12 residues. Between the trimmed V and J ends, which lost 7 bases and 2 bases, there was a span of 8 bases. Germline V gene data show CDR1 as LNHDA and CDR2 as SQIVND (reference sequence). The CDR3 protein is CASNRGNYGYTF. The CDR3 DNA follows: TGTGCCAGTAATAGGGGGAACTATGGCTACACCTTC. Complete variable domain (other parts from reference TRBV19 and TRBJ1-2): DGGITQSPKYLFRKEGQNVTLSCEQNLNHDAMYWYRQDPGQGLRLIYYSQIVNDFQKGDIAEGYSVSREKKESFPLTVTSAQKNPTAFYLCASNRGNYGYTFGSGTRLTVV.

The chain links TRBV2 to TRBJ2-4; 7 bases are a match to TRBD2. The CDR3 is made up of 12 amino acids. Unmatched junction bases numbered 3, after V lost 7 bases and J lost 6 bases. The germline gives CDR1 SNHLY, CDR2 FYNNEI. CDR3 protein: CASTGEGNIQYF. The DNA of the CDR3 is TGTGCCAGCACGGGGGAGGGAAACATTCAGTACTTC.

This clone was found once. The CDR3 DNA reads as TGTGCCAGCTCACCACAGTCCTACGAGCAGTACTTC. The encoded protein is CASSPQSYEQYF. V is TRBV18 and J is TRBJ2-7, with D hard to call. Trimming took 1 base from V and 1 from J, leaving 2 bases between them. CDR1 and CDR2 from the germline V gene are KGHSH and LQKENI. The CDR3 has 12 residues.

CDR3 amino acids: CASSRIAGGNTGELFF. As DNA, the CDR3 is TGCGCCAGCAGCAGAATAGCGGGAGGAAACACCGGGGAGCTGTTTTTT. This chain links TRBV5-1 with TRBJ2-2; 10 nucleotides align to TRBD2. V trimming: 4 bases; J trimming: 2 bases; junction bases outside the gene matches: 5. The CDR3 extends over 16 amino acids. Germline V gene sequence: CDR1 SGHRS, CDR2 YFSETQ. Drawing the rest from reference TRBV5-1 and TRBJ2-2, the complete variable domain is KAGVTQTPRYLIKTRGQQVTLSCSPISGHRSVSWYQQTPGQGLQFLFEYFSETQRNKGNFPGRFSGRQFSNSRSEMNVSTLELGDSALYLCASSRIAGGNTGELFFGEGSRLTVL.

The chain recombines TRBV29-1 with TRBJ1-1; TRBD1 might be the D (5 bases). The germline gives CDR1 SQVTM, CDR2 ANQGSEA. V was cut by 7 bases and J by 4 bases, with 16 bases left in between. The length of the CDR3 is 13 residues. The CDR3 loop is CSAGRGGGTEAFF. The CDR3, as DNA: TGCAGCGCTGGTCGCGGGGGTGGCACTGAAGCTTTCTTT.

The chain is built from TRBV28 and TRBJ1-2; TRBD1 matches 12 bases. The junction had 9 bases not matched to a gene; V was cut back by 6 bases and J by 4 bases. CDR1 is MDHEN, CDR2 SYDVKM, per germline. This CDR3 comprises 16 residues. CDR3 sequence reads: CASSRTGTGGIYGYTF. The CDR3 region has the DNA TGTGCCAGCAGCCGCACCGGGACAGGGGGCATCTATGGCTACACCTTC.

The chain recombines TRBV7-9 with TRBJ1-1, with 7 bases fitting TRBD1. Trimming removed 1 base from V and 4 bases from J; junction bases left unmatched: 3. Germline-derived CDR1 and CDR2 are SEHNR and FQNEAQ (reference sequence). The CDR3 loop spans 14 amino acids. CDR3 DNA sequence: TGTGCCAGCAGCTTAGATAGACAGGGCACTGAAGCTTTCTTT. Its translation: CASSLDRQGTEAFF.

V and J are TRBV7-9 and TRBJ1-4, with D perhaps TRBD1 (5 bases). CDR3 size: 14 residues. Germline V CDR1 and CDR2: SEHNR, FQNEAQ (reference sequence). The V end was cut by 4 bases, the J end by 8 bases, with 14 bases between. CDR3 sequence (DNA): TGTGCCAGCAGCTCGGGAGGGACGGGGGAAAAACTGTTTTTT. Amino acid sequence: CASSSGGTGEKLFF.